One and the same sample provided the 9 T cell receptor beta chains below, sequenced in a study of blood T cell repertoires in COVID-19. Measured with immunoSEQ multiplex PCR; TCRdb has only the in-frame clones, and not every one. Here the sample spans approximately 450,000 clones, approximately 92% being singletons. Sequencing was done on a sample of PBMCs or T cells enriched from blood (not recorded which). The receptors were gathered from a man in his thirties or forties who had recovered from COVID-19.

V is TRBV5-4 and J is TRBJ2-3, with TRBD2 identical over 9 bases. The V and J ends lost 4 bases and 0 bases, in that order; junction bases with no gene match: 6. The germline V gene has CDR1 SGHNT and CDR2 YYREEE (reference sequence). There are 16 residues in the CDR3. CDR3 residues: CASSRRLAASTDTQYF. For the CDR3, the DNA is TGTGCCAGCAGCCGAAGACTAGCGGCTAGCACAGATACGCAGTATTTT.

J is TRBJ2-5 and V is TRBV24-1; TRBD2 matches 8 bases. V gave up 6 bases and J gave up 1 base; unmatched junction bases: 0. This CDR3 has 13 residues. Germline V CDR1 and CDR2: KGHDR, SFDVKD. As DNA, the CDR3 is TGTGCCACCAGTACTAGCGGCCAAGAGACCCAGTACTTC. Translation: CATSTSGQETQYF.

This clone was seen just once. The chain combines TRBV7-2 with TRBJ2-1; 8 bases are shared with TRBD2. The CDR3 consists of 15 residues. The germline CDR1 and CDR2 sequences are SGHTA and FQGNSA. Trimming removed 4 bases from V and 4 bases from J; junction bases left unmatched: 6. The CDR3 spells CASSSSGGLYNEQFF. DNA of the CDR3: TGTGCCAGCAGCTCATCGGGGGGGCTATACAATGAGCAGTTCTTC.

The V and J genes are TRBV15 and TRBJ1-5, with D perhaps TRBD1 (6 bases). In germline, CDR1 is LNHNV, CDR2 YYDKDF (reference sequence). This CDR3 contains 16 residues. Trimming shortened V by 3 bases and J by 4 bases, and 16 bases separated the two germline ends. The CDR3 region is CATSSHLQQGNQPQHF. DNA of the CDR3: TGTGCCACCAGCAGCCACTTGCAACAGGGAAATCAGCCCCAGCATTTT.

This clone was observed a few times. The chain combines TRBV28 with TRBJ1-5; 10 nucleotides align to TRBD1. V was pared by 4 bases and J by 7 bases, with 7 bases of the junction left unmatched. From germline, CDR1 is MDHEN and CDR2 SYDVKM. The CDR3 runs 15 residues. CDR3: CASSSRDRGEQPQHF. CDR3 sequence (DNA): TGTGCCAGCAGTTCCCGGGACAGGGGTGAGCAGCCCCAGCATTTT.

V usage is TRBV2 and J usage is TRBJ1-1, with a weak D call TRBD1 (5 bases). V dropped 11 bases and J dropped 1 base, with 20 bases sitting between them. CDR1 and CDR2 from the germline V gene are SNHLY and FYNNEI. The CDR3 is made up of 15 amino acids. The CDR3: CALVGGDFGNTEAFF. The CDR3 bases are TGTGCCCTGGTGGGGGGGGATTTTGGGAACACTGAAGCTTTCTTT.

The table lists this clone with a few counts. As DNA, the CDR3 is TGTGCCAGCAGTGTACAGGGGGCCGCAACTAATGAAAAACTGTTTTTT. Amino acids: CASSVQGAATNEKLFF. The chain joins TRBV6-1 to TRBJ1-4, with 9 bases matching TRBD1. Germline CDR1 reads MNHNS; CDR2 reads SASEGT. Germline trimming cut 4 bases from V and 0 bases from J; bases unmatched to any gene: 3. CDR3 length: 16 amino acids.

The gene calls are TRBV2 and TRBJ2-3; possibly TRBD1 for D (6 bases). Trimming removed 6 bases at V and 0 bases at J, with 19 bases between. The CDR3 sequence is 17 residues long. The germline V gene encodes CDR1 SNHLY and CDR2 FYNNEI. The CDR3 bases are TGTGCCAGCAGGCCCCGCCCCGGGACAACTAGCACAGATACGCAGTATTTT. It specifies CASRPRPGTTSTDTQYF.

This sequence joins TRBV7-9 and TRBJ2-6; 10 bases match TRBD1. Per germline, CDR1 SEHNR and CDR2 FQNEAQ (reference sequence). The junction had 9 bases not matched to a gene; V was cut back by 4 bases and J by 3 bases. The CDR3 has 18 residues. This CDR3 is CASSSRDRGYYGANVLTF. The CDR3 nucleotides are TGTGCCAGCAGCTCCCGGGACAGGGGATACTATGGGGCCAACGTCCTGACTTTC. The whole variable domain, remainder taken from reference TRBV7-9 and TRBJ2-6, is DTGVSQNPRHKITKRGQNVTFRCDPISEHNRLYWYRQTLGQGPEFLTYFQNEAQLEKSRLLSDRFSAERPKGSFSTLEIQRTEQGDSAMYLCASSSRDRGYYGANVLTFGAGSRLTVL.